The clone carrying this T cell receptor (beta chain) has at least ten counts. The target antigen is unknown. Trimming took 0 bases from V and 1 from J, leaving 9 bases between them. The CDR3 has 15 amino acids. Germline CDR1 reads LNHNV; CDR2 reads YYDKDF (reference sequence). This sample was included in a study of T cells in Graves' hyperthyroidism and ophthalmopathy. Amplification of TCR beta CDR3 regions was performed using RNA transcripts as template. Primed by the HTBI set, a first-round RT-PCR was run on the TCR CDR3. TCRdb recomputed calls from the multiplex PCR reads with MiXCR, one row per CDR3 protein. Of about 400,000 distinct CDR3 sequences listed, approximately 15% were seen once; the top ten hold about 20%. The cohort's ophthalmopathy patients, a group with duration under 3 months, had a Clinical Activity Score of at least 3 and a NOSPECS grade of at least 4. Researchers barred patients who had uncontrolled infection, other autoimmune disease, pregnancy or lactation. 10 ml of fresh peripheral blood supplied the PBMCs.

Study-wide results and limits: Blood also carried most thyroid clonotypes expanded above 0.001.

The chain has TRBV15 and TRBJ1-1, with D hard to call. This receptor was identified in a woman aged 25 to 39 with Graves' ophthalmopathy. Material for sequencing was blood. This CDR3 is CATSRDRGRNTEAFF. In DNA form, the CDR3 reads TGTGCCACCAGCAGAGATCGTGGGAGGAACACTGAAGCTTTCTTT.